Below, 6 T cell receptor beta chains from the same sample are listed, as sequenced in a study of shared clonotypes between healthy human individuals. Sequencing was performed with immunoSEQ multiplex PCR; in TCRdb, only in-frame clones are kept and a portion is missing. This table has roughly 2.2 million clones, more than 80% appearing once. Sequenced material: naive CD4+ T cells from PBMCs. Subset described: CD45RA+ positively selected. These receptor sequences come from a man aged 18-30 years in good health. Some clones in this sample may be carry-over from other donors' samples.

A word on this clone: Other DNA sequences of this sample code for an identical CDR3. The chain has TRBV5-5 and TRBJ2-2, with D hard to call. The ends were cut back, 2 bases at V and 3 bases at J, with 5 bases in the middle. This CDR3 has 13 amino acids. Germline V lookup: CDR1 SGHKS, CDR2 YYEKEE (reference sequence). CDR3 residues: CASSFLDTGELFF. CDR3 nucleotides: TGTGCCAGCAGCTTCTTGGACACCGGGGAGCTGTTTTTT.

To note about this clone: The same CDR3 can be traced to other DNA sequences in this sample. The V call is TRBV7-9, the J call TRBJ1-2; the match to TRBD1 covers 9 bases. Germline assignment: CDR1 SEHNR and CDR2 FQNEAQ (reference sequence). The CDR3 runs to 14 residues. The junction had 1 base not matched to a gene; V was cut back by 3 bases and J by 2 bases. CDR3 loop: CASSLTGGNYGYTF. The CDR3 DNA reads TGTGCCAGCAGCTTGACAGGGGGGAACTATGGCTACACCTTC.

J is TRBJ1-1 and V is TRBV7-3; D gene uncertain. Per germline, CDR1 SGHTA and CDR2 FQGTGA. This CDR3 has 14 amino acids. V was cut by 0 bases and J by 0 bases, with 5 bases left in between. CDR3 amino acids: CASSLTRVNTEAFF. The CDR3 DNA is TGTGCCAGCAGCTTAACTCGGGTGAACACTGAAGCTTTCTTT.

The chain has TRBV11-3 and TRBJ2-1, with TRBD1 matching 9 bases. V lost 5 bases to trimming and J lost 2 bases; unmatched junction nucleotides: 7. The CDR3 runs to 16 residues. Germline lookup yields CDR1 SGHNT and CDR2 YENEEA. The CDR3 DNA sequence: TGTGCCAGCAGCCAGATTGGGACAGGGACCTACAATGAGCAGTTCTTC. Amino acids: CASSQIGTGTYNEQFF.

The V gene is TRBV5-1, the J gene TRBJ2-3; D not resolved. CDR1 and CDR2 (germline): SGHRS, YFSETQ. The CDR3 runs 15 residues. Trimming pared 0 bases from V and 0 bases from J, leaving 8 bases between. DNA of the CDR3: TGCGCCAGCAGCTTGGTCGACCATAGCACAGATACGCAGTATTTT. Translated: CASSLVDHSTDTQYF.

The CDR3 sequence: CASSLIRGSGEAFF. The CDR3 nucleotides are TGTGCCAGCAGCCTAATTAGAGGGTCAGGGGAAGCTTTCTTT. The chain carries TRBV7-2 and TRBJ1-1, with D perhaps TRBD1 (5 bases). The germline V gene has CDR1 SGHTA and CDR2 FQGNSA. V was trimmed by 5 bases and J by 8 bases, leaving 18 bases between them. The CDR3 totals 14 residues.